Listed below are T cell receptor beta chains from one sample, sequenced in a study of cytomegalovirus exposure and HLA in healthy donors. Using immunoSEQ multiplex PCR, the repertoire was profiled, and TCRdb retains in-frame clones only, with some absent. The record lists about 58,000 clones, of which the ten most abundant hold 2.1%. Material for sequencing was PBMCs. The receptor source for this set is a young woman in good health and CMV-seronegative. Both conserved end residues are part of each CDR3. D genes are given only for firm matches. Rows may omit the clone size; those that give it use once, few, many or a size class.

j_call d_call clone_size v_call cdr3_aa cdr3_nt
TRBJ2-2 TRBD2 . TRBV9 CASSAHGTSGMGELFF TGTGCCAGCAGCGCACACGGGACTAGCGGGATGGGGGAGCTGTTTTTT
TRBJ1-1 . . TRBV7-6 CASSSNRDTEAFF TGTGCCAGCAGCTCGAACAGGGACACTGAAGCTTTCTTT
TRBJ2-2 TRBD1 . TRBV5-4 CASRAGQGLTGELFF TGTGCCAGCAGGGCGGGACAGGGGTTAACCGGGGAGCTGTTTTTT
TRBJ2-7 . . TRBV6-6 CASRLDREGEQYF TGTGCCAGCAGATTGGACAGGGAGGGCGAGCAGTACTTC
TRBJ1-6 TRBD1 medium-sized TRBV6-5 CASSPGAGGDSPLHF TGTGCCAGCAGCCCCGGGGCAGGGGGCGATTCACCCCTCCACTTT
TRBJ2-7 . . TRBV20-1 CSAPDRFEQYF TGCAGTGCTCCGGACAGATTCGAGCAGTACTTC
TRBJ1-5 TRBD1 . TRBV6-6 CATDRGKIDNQPQHF TGTGCCACAGACAGGGGAAAAATAGACAATCAGCCCCAGCATTTT
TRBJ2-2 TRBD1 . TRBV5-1 CASSLEGAANTGELFF TGCGCCAGCAGCTTGGAGGGGGCCGCGAACACCGGGGAGCTGTTTTTT
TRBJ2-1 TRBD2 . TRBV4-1 CASSQDRSSGNLKEQFF TGCGCCAGCAGCCAAGATAGGTCTAGCGGGAACTTGAAAGAGCAGTTCTTC
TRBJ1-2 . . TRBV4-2 CASSRRDLGDYGYTF TGTGCCAGCAGCCGGCGGGACCTCGGCGACTATGGCTACACCTTC
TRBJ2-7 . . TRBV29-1 CSIGTGAYEQYF TGCAGCATAGGGACGGGGGCCTACGAGCAGTACTTC
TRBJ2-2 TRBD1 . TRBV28 CASSLLDRAVGELFF TGTGCCAGCAGTCTCCTGGACAGGGCTGTAGGGGAGCTGTTTTTT
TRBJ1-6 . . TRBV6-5 CASSRVTGNSPLHF TGTGCCAGCAGTAGAGTTACAGGAAATTCACCCCTACACTTT
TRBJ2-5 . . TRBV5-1 CASSLVAVQETQYF TGCGCCAGCAGCTTGGTGGCTGTCCAAGAGACCCAGTACTTC
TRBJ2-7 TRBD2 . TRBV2 CASSDSPGRGVYEQYF TGTGCCAGCAGCGACTCCCCGGGGCGGGGGGTCTACGAGCAGTACTTC
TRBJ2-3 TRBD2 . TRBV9 CASSAVAGEKVDTQYF TGTGCCAGCAGCGCGGTAGCGGGCGAGAAGGTAGATACGCAGTATTTT
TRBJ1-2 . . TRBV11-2 CASSSSTGGIYGYTF TGTGCCAGCAGCTCCTCCACGGGAGGGATTTATGGCTACACCTTC
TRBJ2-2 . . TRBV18 CASSRASTGELFF TGTGCCAGCTCACGGGCCTCCACCGGGGAGCTGTTTTTT
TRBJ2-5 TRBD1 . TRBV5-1 CASSSGQGGVETQYF TGCGCCAGCAGCTCGGGACAGGGGGGGGTGGAGACCCAGTACTTC
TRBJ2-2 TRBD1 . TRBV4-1 CASSQPWDRAGELFF TGCGCCAGCAGCCAACCCTGGGACAGGGCCGGGGAGCTGTTTTTT
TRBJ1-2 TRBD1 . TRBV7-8 CASSSNPTGVGGYTF TGTGCCAGCAGCTCAAACCCTACAGGGGTAGGAGGCTACACCTTC
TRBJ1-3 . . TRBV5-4 CASSLDLSVSGNTIYF TGTGCCAGCAGCTTGGATCTCTCGGTTTCTGGAAACACCATATATTTT
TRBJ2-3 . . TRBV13 CASSLGTRSDTQYF TGTGCCAGCAGCTTAGGGACTAGGTCAGATACGCAGTATTTT
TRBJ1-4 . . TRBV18 CASSTEDRGEKLFF TGTGCCAGCTCGACCGAGGACAGAGGTGAAAAACTGTTTTTT
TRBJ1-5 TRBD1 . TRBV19 CASSIGTGNQPQHF TGTGCCAGTAGTATAGGGACAGGGAATCAGCCCCAGCATTTT
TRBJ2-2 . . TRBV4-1 CASSPYKNTGELFF TGCGCCAGCAGCCCCTATAAGAACACCGGGGAGCTGTTTTTT
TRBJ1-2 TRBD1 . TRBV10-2 CASTQTDRAYGYTF TGCGCCAGCACCCAGACAGACAGGGCCTATGGCTACACCTTC
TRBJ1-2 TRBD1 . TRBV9 CASSVEWDRRVGYTF TGTGCCAGCAGCGTTGAGTGGGACAGGAGGGTTGGCTACACCTTC
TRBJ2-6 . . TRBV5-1 CASSLVAGANVLTF TGCGCCAGCAGCTTGGTAGCTGGGGCCAACGTCCTGACTTTC
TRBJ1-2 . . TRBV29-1 CSVIRQNYGYTF TGCAGCGTTATAAGACAGAACTATGGCTACACCTTC
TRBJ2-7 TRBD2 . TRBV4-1 CASSQGSGGPSYEQYF TGCGCCAGCAGCCAAGGTTCGGGGGGGCCATCCTACGAGCAGTACTTC
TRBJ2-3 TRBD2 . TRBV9 CASSVLAGGGDTQYF TGTGCCAGCAGCGTCCTAGCGGGAGGGGGGGATACGCAGTATTTT
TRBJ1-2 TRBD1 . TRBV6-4 CASVPLRGDRAWANYGYTF TGTGCCAGCGTTCCCCTCCGGGGGGACAGGGCCTGGGCTAACTATGGCTACACCTTC
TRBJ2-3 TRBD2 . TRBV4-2 CASSQEASGGSTDTQYF TGTGCCAGCAGCCAAGAGGCTAGCGGGGGGAGCACAGATACGCAGTATTTT
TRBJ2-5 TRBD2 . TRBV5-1 CASSSAGAATQYF TGCGCCAGCAGCTCAGCGGGGGCCGCGACCCAGTACTTC
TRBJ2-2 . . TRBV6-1 CASAGQTLGELFF TGTGCCAGCGCCGGACAGACCCTCGGGGAGCTGTTTTTT
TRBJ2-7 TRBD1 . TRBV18 CASSLDRESEQYF TGTGCCAGCTCACTGGACAGGGAGTCCGAGCAGTACTTC
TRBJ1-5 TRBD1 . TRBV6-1 CASREQGHQPQHF TGTGCCAGCCGGGAACAGGGGCACCAGCCCCAGCATTTT
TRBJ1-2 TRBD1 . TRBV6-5 CASSRTGDGYTF TGTGCCAGCAGTCGGACAGGGGACGGCTACACCTTC
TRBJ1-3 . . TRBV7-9 CASSRGASGNTIYF TGTGCCAGCAGCCGCGGGGCCTCTGGAAACACCATATATTTT
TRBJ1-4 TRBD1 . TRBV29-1 CSVQDRGLRALPENEKLFF TGCAGCGTCCAGGACAGGGGATTGCGTGCTCTCCCGGAGAATGAAAAACTGTTTTTT
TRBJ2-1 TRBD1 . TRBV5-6 CASSEAGQGSNEQFF TGTGCCAGCAGCGAAGCGGGACAGGGGAGTAATGAGCAGTTCTTC
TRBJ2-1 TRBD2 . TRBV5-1 CASSAGTSGSPLDEQFF TGCGCCAGCAGCGCTGGGACTAGCGGGAGTCCTCTCGATGAGCAGTTCTTC
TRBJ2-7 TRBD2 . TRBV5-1 CASSFIGTSGYYEQYF TGCGCCAGCAGCTTTATTGGGACTAGCGGGTACTACGAGCAGTACTTC
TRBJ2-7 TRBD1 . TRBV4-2 CASSQGQGKTYEQYF TGTGCCAGCAGCCAGGGACAGGGGAAAACCTACGAGCAGTACTTC
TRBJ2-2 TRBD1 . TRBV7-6 CASSRRETGQEWNTGELFF TGTGCCAGCAGCCGCCGTGAAACCGGACAGGAGTGGAACACCGGGGAGCTGTTTTTT
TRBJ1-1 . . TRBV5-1 CASSPGQGGWTEAFF TGCGCCAGCAGCCCCGGGCAGGGCGGCTGGACTGAAGCTTTCTTT
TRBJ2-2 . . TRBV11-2 CASSLGQEVELFF TGTGCCAGCAGCTTGGGGCAAGAGGTGGAGCTGTTTTTT